This T cell receptor (beta chain) was identified in a study of cytomegalovirus exposure and HLA in healthy donors. Researchers ran the PCR with 60 Vbeta and 13 Jbeta primers. The method was immunoSEQ multiplex PCR; TCRdb's version includes in-frame clones alone and lacks a portion of them. Here the sample spans just over 95,000 clones, roughly four fifths being singletons. This receptor was taken from a human donor in good health. Sequencing input: PBMCs.

This chain's CDR3 is CASSIEEGATKNIQYF. CDR3 in DNA: TGTGCCAGTAGTATAGAGGAGGGGGCGACCAAAAACATTCAGTACTTC. The chain carries TRBV19 and TRBJ2-4, with D possibly being TRBD1 (7 bases). This CDR3 is 16 amino acids long. Looked up from germline, CDR1 is LNHDA and CDR2 is SQIVND (reference sequence). V was cut by 0 bases and J by 2 bases, with 11 bases left in between.